The 30 T cell receptor beta chains presented below share a single source sample, sequenced in a study of blood T cells in healthy people across ages. Through a sample-barcoded 5' primer and a J-beta primer mix, a second PCR was run for roughly 6 to 12 cycles. TCRdb re-called the 5' RACE reads with MiXCR, one entry per CDR3 protein. The sample includes 1.5 million to 2 million distinct CDR3 sequences, approximately 28% of them seen just once. The sequencing sample was made of blood. These receptors were collected from a woman aged 25 to 39 in good health.

The CDR3 nucleotides are TGCAGCGTGGGAGACAGGGCTAACTATGGCTACACCTTC. This codes for CSVGDRANYGYTF. The chain couples TRBV29-1 to TRBJ1-2; 7 positions agree with TRBD1. The CDR3 is 13 amino acids. V trimming: 6 bases; J trimming: 0 bases; junction bases outside the gene matches: 4. Germline CDR1 is SQVTM and CDR2 is ANQGSEA.

This clonotype was found a few times. The V call is TRBV5-6, the J call TRBJ1-2; TRBD1 aligns across 10 bases. The ends lost 1 base at V and 5 bases at J; junction bases unmatched: 14. The germline CDR1 and CDR2 sequences are SGHDT and YYEEEE. This CDR3 region has 18 residues. The CDR3: CASSLISGQGGPGYGYTF. The CDR3 bases are TGTGCCAGCAGCTTGATCAGCGGACAGGGGGGGCCGGGTTATGGCTACACCTTC.

Concerning this clonotype itself: A much larger clone differs from this one at a single base, so this may be a read error. A read error is likely, as this CDR3 ends without the conserved phenylalanine or tryptophan. The chain has TRBV12-3 or TRBV12-4 and TRBJ2-1, with no clear D. The ends were cut back, 4 bases at V and 6 bases at J, with 1 base in the middle. There are 10 residues in the CDR3. The CDR3 loop is CASSSNEQFV. The CDR3 coding sequence is TGTGCCAGCAGTTCCAATGAGCAGTTCGTC.

The chain joins TRBV6-2 or TRBV6-3 to TRBJ1-1; D is perhaps TRBD1 (6 bases). The CDR3 has 15 amino acids. CDR1 and CDR2 (germline): MNHEY, SVGEGT. V dropped 4 bases and J dropped 0 bases, with 12 bases sitting between them. The CDR3 region is CASSFPGDLNTEAFF. Here the CDR3 DNA reads TGTGCCAGCAGTTTTCCAGGGGATCTGAACACTGAAGCTTTCTTT.

V gene TRBV19 combines with J gene TRBJ2-3; no clear D gene. Germline V gene data show CDR1 as LNHDA and CDR2 as SQIVND (reference sequence). The V end lost 6 bases, the J end lost 6 bases, and 13 bases lay between the germline ends. This CDR3 spans 13 amino acids. CDR3 coding DNA: TGTGCCAGTAGCTTGGCTGTCCGGGATACGCAGTATTTT. Its protein product is CASSLAVRDTQYF.

This clonotype has more than one count but fewer than ten. This rearrangement joins TRBV6-5 to TRBJ1-1; D gene ambiguous. Trimming removed 2 bases from V and 4 bases from J, with 8 bases in between. Germline V gives CDR1 MNHEY, CDR2 SVGAGI. This CDR3 contains 13 residues. The chain's CDR3 is CASSYEEGTEAFF. DNA for the CDR3: TGTGCCAGCAGTTACGAGGAAGGCACTGAAGCTTTCTTT.

This clonotype showed up just a few times. This chain connects TRBV20-1 to TRBJ2-5; D is ambiguous. Matching the DNA end better, TRBJ2-7 makes the J call doubtful. This CDR3 has 13 amino acids. Germline V CDR1 and CDR2: DFQATT, SNEGSKA (reference sequence). DNA for the CDR3: TGCAGTGCTAGCTCACGGGCTTCGGACGAGCAGTACTTC. Amino acids: CSASSRASDEQYF.

J is TRBJ1-2 and V is TRBV20-1, with D possibly matching TRBD1 (5 bases). Germline V gene data show CDR1 as DFQATT and CDR2 as SNEGSKA (reference sequence). The ends were cut back, 1 base at V and 6 bases at J, with 15 bases in the middle. The CDR3 has 14 amino acids. The CDR3 DNA is TGCAGTGCTAGAGCCGACTTAGGGGTTGATGGCTACACCTTC. Translation gives CSARADLGVDGYTF.

A few counts support this clonotype. The chain combines TRBV5-1 with TRBJ2-1, with TRBD2 matching 8 bases. The germline CDR1 and CDR2 sequences are SGHRS and YFSETQ. V shed 4 bases, J shed 6 bases, and the junction held 9 bases outside the gene matches. The CDR3 has 15 amino acids. CDR3 region: CASSPYAGGTNEQFF. Written as DNA, the CDR3 is TGCGCCAGCAGCCCCTATGCGGGGGGAACCAATGAGCAGTTCTTC.

This clonotype was seen repeatedly, ten times or more. The V call is TRBV29-1, the J call TRBJ2-1; 11 positions agree with TRBD1. Losses at the gene ends were 4 bases for V and 11 bases for J; bases not matched to a gene: 7. The germline V gene encodes CDR1 SQVTM and CDR2 ANQGSEA. The CDR3 consists of 13 residues. CDR3 amino acids: CSVGRKDRGQQFF. CDR3 in DNA: TGCAGCGTTGGTAGGAAGGACAGGGGGCAGCAGTTCTTC.

This sequence joins TRBV5-1 and TRBJ2-7, with 8 positions matching TRBD1. The germline V gene has CDR1 SGHRS and CDR2 YFSETQ. Trimming at V came to 2 bases and at J to 12 bases, leaving 13 bases not matched to a gene. This CDR3 region has 14 residues. The CDR3 spells CASSFTGQDIARYF. The CDR3 DNA reads TGCGCCAGCAGCTTTACGGGACAGGACATCGCACGGTACTTC. Full variable domain (missing parts from reference TRBV5-1 and TRBJ2-7): KAGVTQTPRYLIKTRGQQVTLSCSPISGHRSVSWYQQTPGQGLQFLFEYFSETQRNKGNFPGRFSGRQFSNSRSEMNVSTLELGDSALYLCASSFTGQDIARYFGPGTRLTVT.

This rearrangement joins TRBV27 to TRBJ2-3, with 7 nucleotides matching TRBD1. The germline V gene has CDR1 MNHEY and CDR2 SMNVEV (reference sequence). V was pared by 0 bases and J by 2 bases, with 5 bases of the junction left unmatched. The CDR3 sequence is 16 residues long. CDR3 in DNA: TGTGCCAGCAGTTTATCCGGGACAGTCCTCACAGATACGCAGTATTTT. Protein: CASSLSGTVLTDTQYF.

Note on this clonotype: One end of the junction is discordant with germline, which a read error may explain. The J gene is TRBJ2-5, the V gene TRBV5-6, with D uncertain. The length of the CDR3 is 13 residues. Germline assignment: CDR1 SGHDT and CDR2 YYEEEE. This CDR3 is CTSSLVLGETQYF. The CDR3 region has the DNA TGTACCAGCAGCTTGGTTCTAGGCGAGACCCAGTACTTC.

CDR3 region: CSAGTGNDTGELFF. CDR3 in DNA: TGCAGCGCTGGGACAGGGAACGACACCGGGGAGCTGTTTTTT. The chain recombines TRBV29-1 with TRBJ2-2; 9 positions agree with TRBD1. V shed 7 bases, J shed 3 bases, and the junction held 6 bases outside the gene matches. The CDR3 extends over 14 amino acids. CDR1 and CDR2 (germline): SQVTM, ANQGSEA.

The rearrangement links TRBV12-3 or TRBV12-4 to TRBJ1-1, with 7 bases identical to TRBD1. There are 13 residues in the CDR3. J gave up 5 bases and V 4 bases, and 4 bases lay outside the gene matches. CDR3 DNA sequence: TGTGCCAGCAGTTACCTACAGGGGACTGAAGCTTTCTTT. Its protein is CASSYLQGTEAFF.

The V and J genes are TRBV7-2 and TRBJ1-5, with D uncertain. Looked up from germline, CDR1 is SGHTA and CDR2 is FQGNSA. This CDR3 is built from 12 residues. Trimming removed 3 bases at V and 3 bases at J, with 3 bases between. The CDR3 spells CASSFFNQPQHF. As DNA, the CDR3 is TGTGCCAGCAGCTTTTTCAATCAGCCCCAGCATTTT.

This clonotype was found a few times. The rearrangement links TRBV10-3 to TRBJ1-1; 11 bases agree with TRBD1. After removal of 7 bases from V and 4 bases from J, the junction contained 5 bases not matched to a gene. The CDR3 totals 14 residues. CDR1 ENHRY and CDR2 SYGVKD come from the germline V gene. The CDR3 loop reads CAITPDRGPTEAFF. DNA for the CDR3: TGTGCCATCACCCCGGACAGGGGGCCCACTGAAGCTTTCTTT.

The V gene is TRBV7-9, the J gene TRBJ1-5; 7 nucleotides match TRBD1. V trimming: 3 bases; J trimming: 0 bases; junction bases outside the gene matches: 5. The germline V gene has CDR1 SEHNR and CDR2 FQNEAQ (reference sequence). This CDR3 contains 16 residues. The CDR3 spells CASSLGQTYSNQPQHF. Written as DNA, the CDR3 is TGTGCCAGCAGCTTGGGACAGACCTATAGCAATCAGCCCCAGCATTTT.

The sample holds many counts of this clonotype. The V call is TRBV15, the J call TRBJ1-2, with 8 nucleotides matching TRBD1. This CDR3 spans 15 amino acids. Germline V gene data show CDR1 as LNHNV and CDR2 as YYDKDF (reference sequence). Trimming cost V 2 bases and J 5 bases; bases outside gene matches: 7. This chain's CDR3 is CATSRSGDRRYGYTF. The CDR3 DNA follows: TGTGCCACCAGCAGATCGGGGGACAGGCGGTATGGCTACACCTTC.

This clonotype was seen more than once but under ten times. The V call is TRBV6-6, the J call TRBJ1-1; D gene ambiguous. This CDR3 region has 13 residues. V was cut by 6 bases and J by 10 bases, with 18 bases left in between. Per germline, CDR1 MNHNY and CDR2 SVGAGI (reference sequence). The CDR3 DNA reads as TGTGCCAGCAGGGCGGACGAAGTTGAGGGAGCTTTCTTT. Translation: CASRADEVEGAFF.

This sequence joins TRBV30 and TRBJ1-5; 8 positions agree with TRBD1. This CDR3 has 13 amino acids. With 2 bases clipped from V and 7 bases from J, the junction kept 4 bases outside the gene matches. Germline CDR1 GTSNPN, CDR2 SVGIG (reference sequence). CDR3 nucleotide sequence: TGTGCCTGGAGTCCAGGGGGCCGGCAGCCCCAGCATTTT. Amino acids: CAWSPGGRQPQHF.

This clonotype showed up just a few times. The chain links TRBV2 to TRBJ2-1; 14 bases are shared with TRBD2. V shed 8 bases and J 9 bases; nucleotides not matched to a gene: 12. From germline, CDR1 is SNHLY and CDR2 FYNNEI. This CDR3 is 16 amino acids long. The CDR3 DNA is TGTGCCAGCGATCCCCGTGGACTAGCGGGGGGTGGTGAGCAGTTCTTC. It encodes CASDPRGLAGGGEQFF.

In this sample, this clonotype turned up a few times. This CDR3 reads CASSLFGGQGANYGYTF. CDR3 DNA: TGCGCCAGCAGCTTGTTTGGGGGACAGGGGGCAAACTATGGCTACACCTTC. V is TRBV5-1 and J is TRBJ1-2; 12 nucleotides line up with TRBD1. Germline CDR1 is SGHRS and CDR2 is YFSETQ. The CDR3 has 17 amino acids. Trimming took 1 base from V and 2 from J; bases not matched to a gene: 6.

About this clonotype itself: One end of the junction is discordant with germline, which a read error may explain. The CDR3 DNA reads as TGTGCCAGCAGTTTAGGTGGGACAGGGCGAGTTGGCACTGAAACTTTCTTT. This sequence encodes CASSLGGTGRVGTETFF. This sequence joins TRBV12-3 or TRBV12-4 and TRBJ1-1; TRBD1 matches 9 bases. The CDR3 covers 17 residues.

This clonotype was detected a few times. This sequence may be a read error, since a much larger clone differs from it by one base. The chain is built from TRBV3-1 and TRBJ2-1; 11 positions agree with TRBD2. Germline CDR1 reads LGHDT; CDR2 reads YNNKEL (reference sequence). V lost 6 bases to trimming and J lost 3 bases; unmatched junction nucleotides: 1. This CDR3 spans 14 amino acids. For the CDR3, the DNA is TGTGCCAGCAGGACTAGCGGGGACTACAATGAGCAGTTCTTC. It codes for CASRTSGDYNEQFF.

The sample holds many counts of this clonotype. V is TRBV20-1 and J is TRBJ2-1; the D gene is possibly TRBD2 (5 bases). V lost 6 bases and J lost 7, with 13 bases in between. Germline V gene lookup returns CDR1 DFQATT and CDR2 SNEGSKA (reference sequence). CDR3 length equals 12 residues. The CDR3, as DNA: TGCAGTGCATCGAGAGGGCCGAATGAGCAGTTCTTC. It translates to CSASRGPNEQFF.

This clonotype turned up a few times. V usage is TRBV9 and J usage is TRBJ2-5; no clear D gene. The ends were cut back, 0 bases at V and 4 bases at J, with 7 bases in the middle. The CDR3 is 13 amino acids. Germline V lookup: CDR1 SGDLS, CDR2 YYNGEE. DNA for the CDR3: TGTGCCAGCAGCGTAGGATTGATAGAGACCCAGTACTTC. Residues: CASSVGLIETQYF.

This clonotype was observed a handful of times. The genes are TRBV27 and TRBJ2-1; 8 positions agree with TRBD2. The CDR3 has 14 amino acids. Trimming at V came to 6 bases and at J to 6 bases, leaving 7 bases not matched to a gene. Germline assignment: CDR1 MNHEY and CDR2 SMNVEV (reference sequence). The CDR3 loop is CASSGRAGGNEQFF. The CDR3 DNA sequence: TGTGCCAGCAGCGGGAGGGCCGGAGGCAATGAGCAGTTCTTC.

This clonotype was found many times. V and J are TRBV5-6 and TRBJ2-7, with TRBD2 as a possible D gene (5 bases). The CDR3 runs to 15 residues. V was clipped by 1 base and J by 4 bases, with 15 bases between them. Looked up from germline, CDR1 is SGHDT and CDR2 is YYEEEE. DNA of the CDR3: TGTGCCAGCAGCTTGTCGGCAGGTCGCGGGTACGAGCAGTACTTC. This encodes CASSLSAGRGYEQYF.

A remark on this clonotype: Since a much larger clone is just one base distant, this may be a read error. This chain connects TRBV7-2 to TRBJ2-4, with 8 bases lining up with TRBD1. TRBJ2-7 matches the DNA end more closely, so the J call is doubtful. This CDR3 has 14 residues. Per the germline V gene, CDR1 is SGHTA and CDR2 is FQGNSA. CDR3 bases: TGTGCCAGCAGCATACGACAGGGGATCACCGAGCAGTACTTC. Encoded protein: CASSIRQGITEQYF.